Listed below are T cell receptor beta chains from one sample, sequenced in a study of control samples from healthy donors and cancer patients. Clones were sequenced by immunoSEQ multiplex PCR, and TCRdb holds only the in-frame ones, with some missing. The repertoire holds about 140,000 clones, with roughly 89% as singletons. The sample taken for sequencing was blood. These receptors were taken from a man younger than 35 in good health. Each CDR3 is given with its conserved first and last residue. The D gene is left open where the match is weak. Size is omitted from some rows. Given values are once, few, many or a class for expanded clones.

D gene: .
clone size: few
V gene: TRBV11-3
J gene: TRBJ2-2
CDR3 DNA: TGTGCCAGCAGCCTGACGCACTCCGCGAACACCGGGGAGCTGTTTTTT
CDR3 protein: CASSLTHSANTGELFF

D gene: TRBD1
clone size: .
V gene: TRBV2
J gene: TRBJ1-4
CDR3 DNA: TGTGCCAGCAGCCGGGACAGGGGGCGGGATGAAAAACTGTTTTTT
CDR3 protein: CASSRDRGRDEKLFF

D gene: .
clone size: few
V gene: TRBV2
J gene: TRBJ1-1
CDR3 DNA: TGTGCCAGCACCAGCGAACCCCTAGATGAAGCTTTCTTT
CDR3 protein: CASTSEPLDEAFF

D gene: TRBD1
clone size: .
V gene: TRBV28
J gene: TRBJ1-4
CDR3 DNA: TGTGCCAGCAGTTCGGGACAGGGAGTCGAAAAACTGTTTTTT
CDR3 protein: CASSSGQGVEKLFF

D gene: TRBD1
clone size: .
V gene: TRBV4-1
J gene: TRBJ2-7
CDR3 DNA: TGCGCCAGCAGCCAAGGAACAGGGGGCATGGAGCAGTACTTC
CDR3 protein: CASSQGTGGMEQYF

D gene: TRBD1
clone size: .
V gene: TRBV9
J gene: TRBJ1-3
CDR3 DNA: TGTGCCAGCGGAGCCAAACAGGGGGATGCTGGAAACACCATATATTTT
CDR3 protein: CASGAKQGDAGNTIYF

D gene: .
clone size: .
V gene: TRBV21-1
J gene: TRBJ1-5
CDR3 DNA: TGTGCCAGCAGCAAGGTAGGGGAGGCCCTCAATCAGCCCCAGCATTTT
CDR3 protein: CASSKVGEALNQPQHF

D gene: .
clone size: .
V gene: TRBV6-6
J gene: TRBJ2-2
CDR3 DNA: TGTGCCAGCAGTTTAGGGCCGAACACCGGGGAGCTGTTTTTT
CDR3 protein: CASSLGPNTGELFF

D gene: .
clone size: .
V gene: TRBV5-1
J gene: TRBJ2-7
CDR3 DNA: TGCGCCAGCAGCTTTCCAGAGGACTACGAGCAGTACTTC
CDR3 protein: CASSFPEDYEQYF

D gene: .
clone size: .
V gene: TRBV19
J gene: TRBJ1-3
CDR3 DNA: TGTGCCAGTACTCCCCTAGGGGCTGGAAACACCATATATTTT
CDR3 protein: CASTPLGAGNTIYF

D gene: .
clone size: .
V gene: TRBV10-3
J gene: TRBJ2-7
CDR3 DNA: TGTGCCATCAGTGATGGGGCCTACGAGCAGTACTTC
CDR3 protein: CAISDGAYEQYF

D gene: .
clone size: .
V gene: TRBV18
J gene: TRBJ1-1
CDR3 DNA: TGTGCCAGCTCACCACCTTTGACAGACACTGAAGCTTTCTTT
CDR3 protein: CASSPPLTDTEAFF

D gene: .
clone size: .
V gene: TRBV5-1
J gene: TRBJ1-1
CDR3 DNA: TGCGCCAGCAGCTTTGTGGGGAGCGGGGGGAACACTGAAGCTTTCTTT
CDR3 protein: CASSFVGSGGNTEAFF

D gene: .
clone size: .
V gene: TRBV2
J gene: TRBJ1-5
CDR3 DNA: TGTGCCAGCAGGGTCTTTGAGGAACGAGGTCAGCCCCAGCATTTT
CDR3 protein: CASRVFEERGQPQHF

D gene: .
clone size: .
V gene: TRBV19
J gene: TRBJ2-7
CDR3 DNA: TGTGCCAGTAGTATATTCGGGGGACGGTCCTACGAGCAGTACTTC
CDR3 protein: CASSIFGGRSYEQYF

D gene: .
clone size: .
V gene: TRBV5-1
J gene: TRBJ2-7
CDR3 DNA: TGCGCCAGCAGCCGCCCGGGGGACTACGAGCAGTACTTC
CDR3 protein: CASSRPGDYEQYF

D gene: TRBD2
clone size: .
V gene: TRBV3-1/TRBV3-2
J gene: TRBJ2-1
CDR3 DNA: TGTGCCAGCAGTCCCGGGACTAGCGGGGGGGCCGCCAATGAGCAGTTCTTC
CDR3 protein: CASSPGTSGGAANEQFF

D gene: .
clone size: .
V gene: TRBV5-4
J gene: TRBJ2-7
CDR3 DNA: TGTGCCAGCAGCTTGGAACACTACGAGCAGTACTTC
CDR3 protein: CASSLEHYEQYF

D gene: .
clone size: .
V gene: TRBV11-2
J gene: TRBJ2-1
CDR3 DNA: TGTGCCAGCAGCTTACGGGACGGGTACAATGAGCAGTTCTTC
CDR3 protein: CASSLRDGYNEQFF

D gene: TRBD1
clone size: .
V gene: TRBV27
J gene: TRBJ2-7
CDR3 DNA: TGTGCCAGCAGTTTCCGGGACAGGGGTTCCTACGAGCAGTACTTC
CDR3 protein: CASSFRDRGSYEQYF

D gene: TRBD1
clone size: .
V gene: TRBV5-1
J gene: TRBJ1-1
CDR3 DNA: TGCGCCAGCAGCCCCAAACAGGGGTGGCACACTGAAGCTTTCTTT
CDR3 protein: CASSPKQGWHTEAFF

D gene: TRBD1
clone size: .
V gene: TRBV5-1
J gene: TRBJ2-7
CDR3 DNA: TGCGCCAGCAGCTTGGCGGGTTTGGGGACAGACTCCTACGAGCAGTACTTC
CDR3 protein: CASSLAGLGTDSYEQYF

D gene: .
clone size: .
V gene: TRBV7-6
J gene: TRBJ2-1
CDR3 DNA: TGTGCCAGCAGCTTAGGAAGGGGGGATGAGCAGTTCTTC
CDR3 protein: CASSLGRGDEQFF